This passage covers 4 T cell receptor beta chains from one sample sequenced in a study of cytomegalovirus exposure and HLA in healthy donors. With 60 Vbeta and 13 Jbeta primers, the PCR was carried out. Measured with immunoSEQ multiplex PCR; TCRdb has only the in-frame clones, and not every one. The table lists fewer than 200,000 clones, less than 75% of them singletons. The sequenced material came from PBMCs. These receptor sequences come from a girl aged 10-17 years in good health and CMV-seronegative.

J is TRBJ1-1 and V is TRBV9; 10 bases map to TRBD1. Germline V gene lookup returns CDR1 SGDLS and CDR2 YYNGEE. The CDR3 loop spans 14 amino acids. V was clipped by 6 bases and J by 5 bases; unmatched bases: 7. CDR3 sequence: CASTPPGQGTEAFF. The CDR3 coding sequence is TGTGCCAGCACCCCACCGGGACAGGGGACTGAAGCTTTCTTT.

The rearrangement links TRBV14 to TRBJ1-1; 7 bases are a match to TRBD1. CDR3 length: 17 amino acids. Trimming cost V 3 bases and J 4 bases; bases outside gene matches: 14. In germline, CDR1 is SGHDN, CDR2 FVKESK. CDR3: CASSHFALLEGATEAFF. The CDR3 bases are TGTGCCAGCAGCCATTTTGCGCTTTTGGAGGGGGCCACTGAAGCTTTCTTT.

The chain has TRBV6-5 and TRBJ1-4; 8 bases line up with TRBD1. Germline loops: CDR1 MNHEY, CDR2 SVGAGI. Trimming took 2 bases from V and 6 from J; bases not matched to a gene: 5. The CDR3 sequence is 15 residues long. In DNA, the CDR3 is TGTGCCAGCAGTTACGGACAGGGCATACATGAAAAACTGTTTTTT. Residues: CASSYGQGIHEKLFF.

This clone has just a few counts. The V call is TRBV7-9, the J call TRBJ1-2; D not resolved. Germline values: CDR1 SEHNR, CDR2 FQNEAQ (reference sequence). This CDR3 spans 12 amino acids. Trimming pared 5 bases from V and 6 bases from J, leaving 10 bases between. DNA of the CDR3: TGTGCCAGCAGCCGGGGTCGGGATGGCTACACCTTC. Protein sequence: CASSRGRDGYTF.